The 28 T cell receptor beta chains below all came from one sample that was sequenced in a study of blood T cell repertoires in COVID-19 (dated by TCRdb to 2018 to 2020). Library method: the immunoSEQ multiplex PCR assay. The table was pulled from immuneACCESS by TCRdb, which kept in-frame rearrangements only. Such tables lose some clones; where checked, under half of the loss comes from unresolved V genes, and the rest has no known cause. The sample yields about 88,000 clones; about 83% were counted once. About 25% of the sample belongs to the ten largest clones. The specimen was peripheral blood. The origin of the receptors is a human donor in a cohort sampled during active COVID-19.

This clone was observed many times. The rearrangement links TRBV11-2 to TRBJ2-1; D gene uncertain. Deletions cut 2 bases from V and 0 bases from J, with 11 bases between. This CDR3 spans 16 amino acids. Germline values: CDR1 SGHAT, CDR2 FQNNGV. The CDR3, as DNA: TGTGCCAGCAGCTTATTGGAGTTAAGCTCCTACAATGAGCAGTTCTTC. It encodes CASSLLELSSYNEQFF. Filled out from reference TRBV11-2 and TRBJ2-1, the complete variable domain reads EAGVAQSPRYKIIEKRQSVAFWCNPISGHATLYWYQQILGQGPKLLIQFQNNGVVDDSQLPKDRFSAERLKGVDSTLKIQPAKLEDSAVYLCASSLLELSSYNEQFFGPGTRLTVL.

This chain uses TRBV25-1 with TRBJ2-1; the D gene is possibly TRBD1 (5 bases). From germline, CDR1 is MGHDK and CDR2 SYGVNS. This CDR3 comprises 15 residues. V dropped 2 bases and J dropped 4 bases, with 12 bases sitting between them. In nucleotides, the CDR3 is TGTGCCAGCAGTGAAGACAGCGCCGTTTACAATGAGCAGTTCTTC. It codes for CASSEDSAVYNEQFF.

This clone was detected only once. The V and J genes are TRBV29-1 and TRBJ2-1; D is perhaps TRBD2 (6 bases). Trimming stripped 6 bases from V and 5 bases from J, with 14 bases between. Germline assignment: CDR1 SQVTM and CDR2 ANQGSEA. The CDR3 length is 13 residues. DNA of the CDR3: TGCAGCGTCCTTGGAGGGGCCAACAATGAGCAGTTCTTC. The encoded protein is CSVLGGANNEQFF.

The genes are TRBV7-9 and TRBJ1-3; D possibly corresponds to TRBD1 (5 bases). V lost 5 bases, J lost 4 bases, and 15 bases lay in between. The CDR3 contains 15 residues. CDR1 is SEHNR and CDR2 is FQNEAQ in the germline V gene (reference sequence). DNA of the CDR3: TGTGCCAGCAGCAAAGGAGCAGGGCCAGGAAACACCATATATTTT. It translates to CASSKGAGPGNTIYF.

The J gene is TRBJ2-1, the V gene TRBV10-2; unclear D gene. The CDR3 extends over 14 amino acids. Trimming stripped 1 base from V and 8 bases from J, with 12 bases between. Germline CDR1 is WSHSY and CDR2 is SAAADI. The CDR3 reads CASSEWAPDDEQFF. The CDR3 DNA is TGCGCCAGCAGTGAGTGGGCCCCCGACGATGAGCAGTTCTTC.

J is TRBJ2-6 and V is TRBV6-2 or TRBV6-3; TRBD2 is a possible D gene (6 bases). This CDR3 is built from 15 residues. V was cut by 4 bases and J by 4 bases, with 11 bases left in between. Germline V lookup: CDR1 MNHEY, CDR2 SVGEGT. The CDR3 nucleotides read TGTGCCAGCAGTTCCGGGGGTACCGGGGCCAACGTCCTGACTTTC. Amino acids: CASSSGGTGANVLTF.

This rearrangement joins TRBV4-1 to TRBJ2-7, with D tentatively TRBD1 (6 bases). Between the trimmed V and J ends, which lost 6 bases and 3 bases, there was a span of 18 bases. Germline assignment: CDR1 MGHRA and CDR2 YSYEKL. The CDR3 is 15 residues long. CDR3 loop: CASRAGRGLIYEQYF. The CDR3 coding sequence is TGCGCCAGCAGGGCGGGTAGGGGGTTAATCTACGAGCAGTACTTC.

V gene TRBV11-2 combines with J gene TRBJ2-1, with no clear D. V lost 5 bases to trimming and J lost 4 bases, with 3 bases between them. CDR3 length: 11 residues. CDR1 and CDR2 from the germline V gene are SGHAT and FQNNGV. The chain's CDR3 is CASSPYNEQFF. CDR3 in DNA: TGTGCCAGCAGCCCGTACAATGAGCAGTTCTTC.

The chain employs TRBV7-9 and TRBJ2-1; 9 bases are shared with TRBD2. In germline, CDR1 is SEHNR, CDR2 FQNEAQ (reference sequence). CDR3 length: 17 amino acids. After removal of 1 base from V and 8 bases from J, the junction contained 12 bases not matched to a gene. The CDR3 loop is CASSLGGLAREVDEQFF. The CDR3 nucleotides read TGTGCCAGCAGCTTAGGTGGACTAGCGAGAGAGGTCGATGAGCAGTTCTTC. The whole variable domain, remainder taken from reference TRBV7-9 and TRBJ2-1, is DTGVSQNPRHKITKRGQNVTFRCDPISEHNRLYWYRQTLGQGPEFLTYFQNEAQLEKSRLLSDRFSAERPKGSFSTLEIQRTEQGDSAMYLCASSLGGLAREVDEQFFGPGTRLTVL.

Note on this clone: The same CDR3 is also encoded by other DNA sequences in this sample. The rearrangement uses TRBV9 and TRBJ2-5; D is perhaps TRBD2 (6 bases). Trimming cost V 0 bases and J 5 bases, with 14 bases left between them. Germline CDR1 and CDR2: SGDLS and YYNGEE. This CDR3 is 15 amino acids long. CDR3 protein: CASSVAGGLRETQYF. CDR3 coding DNA: TGTGCCAGCAGCGTAGCTGGGGGGTTGAGGGAGACCCAGTACTTC.

The chain recombines TRBV7-2 with TRBJ1-1; D unclear. This CDR3 is built from 13 residues. The germline V gene has CDR1 SGHTA and CDR2 FQGNSA. V shed 5 bases and J shed 1 base, with 8 bases lying between them. CDR3 loop: CASSGGRNTEAFF. In DNA form, the CDR3 reads TGTGCCAGCAGCGGTGGCAGGAACACTGAAGCTTTCTTT.

V usage is TRBV19 and J usage is TRBJ2-1; 7 bases line up with TRBD1. V was clipped by 7 bases and J by 0 bases; unmatched bases: 9. The V gene's germline CDR1 is LNHDA and CDR2 SQIVND (reference sequence). CDR3 length: 16 amino acids. CDR3 loop: CASIPSGTASYNEQFF. The CDR3 DNA reads as TGTGCCAGTATTCCCTCCGGGACAGCCTCCTACAATGAGCAGTTCTTC.

The CDR3 sequence is CASSILAGDYEQYF. In DNA form, the CDR3 reads TGTGCCAGTAGTATACTAGCGGGGGACTACGAGCAGTACTTC. The chain is built from TRBV19 and TRBJ2-7; TRBD2 aligns across 10 bases. J lost 3 bases, V lost 2 bases, and 1 base had no gene match. The CDR3 extends over 14 amino acids. The germline V gene has CDR1 LNHDA and CDR2 SQIVND (reference sequence).

This rearrangement joins TRBV27 to TRBJ2-3, with 8 bases lining up with TRBD2. The germline gives CDR1 MNHEY, CDR2 SMNVEV (reference sequence). Trimming took 2 bases from V and 3 from J; bases not matched to a gene: 7. The CDR3 consists of 16 residues. The CDR3 loop is CASSLGTSGYTDTQYF. The CDR3 coding sequence is TGTGCCAGCAGTTTAGGTACTAGCGGATATACAGATACGCAGTATTTT.

The rearrangement uses TRBV5-6 and TRBJ2-7; D may be TRBD2 (5 bases). This CDR3 region has 12 residues. Trimming shortened V by 4 bases and J by 5 bases, and 10 bases separated the two germline ends. Germline V gene lookup returns CDR1 SGHDT and CDR2 YYEEEE. The CDR3 nucleotides read TGTGCCAGCAGCCGAGAGGGCAACGAGCAGTACTTC. It is translated as CASSREGNEQYF.

The rearrangement links TRBV5-4 to TRBJ2-3; 7 nucleotides line up with TRBD2. The V segment lost 3 bases and the J segment 0 bases; nucleotides outside the gene matches: 4. The CDR3 sequence is 15 residues long. Germline V CDR1 and CDR2: SGHNT, YYREEE (reference sequence). Here the CDR3 reads CASSSGGTSTDTQYF. The CDR3 DNA reads TGTGCCAGCAGCTCGGGAGGAACTAGCACAGATACGCAGTATTTT.

V is TRBV24-1 and J is TRBJ2-3; 10 bases line up with TRBD1. The CDR3 contains 14 residues. Germline values: CDR1 KGHDR, CDR2 SFDVKD. Unmatched junction bases numbered 6, after V lost 2 bases and J lost 11 bases. As DNA, the CDR3 is TGTGCCACCAGTGATTCGAGGACAGGGGGAAAGCAGTATTTT. Residues: CATSDSRTGGKQYF.

The chain uses TRBV7-9 and TRBJ1-5; D not certain. Germline CDR1 reads SEHNR; CDR2 reads FQNEAQ (reference sequence). The CDR3 is 14 residues long. Trimming removed 0 bases at V and 1 base at J, with 4 bases between. CDR3 in DNA: TGTGCCAGCAGCTTAGCTTCGAGCAATCAGCCCCAGCATTTT. Translation: CASSLASSNQPQHF.

This chain links TRBV18 with TRBJ1-1, with 9 positions matching TRBD1. Germline V gene lookup returns CDR1 KGHSH and CDR2 LQKENI. The length of the CDR3 is 15 residues. Unmatched junction bases numbered 5, after V lost 3 bases and J lost 3 bases. The CDR3 loop reads CASSPLGQGDTEAFF. The CDR3 DNA sequence: TGTGCCAGCTCACCCTTGGGACAGGGCGACACTGAAGCTTTCTTT.

This clone was detected only a few times. The chain employs TRBV6-5 and TRBJ2-3; 8 bases fit TRBD1. Germline lookup yields CDR1 MNHEY and CDR2 SVGAGI. Unmatched junction bases numbered 6, after V lost 6 bases and J lost 4 bases. The CDR3 has 14 residues. This CDR3 is CASSPGQEADTQYF. For the CDR3, the DNA is TGTGCCAGCAGCCCGGGACAGGAAGCAGATACGCAGTATTTT.

The chain carries TRBV2 and TRBJ1-2; D unclear. This CDR3 comprises 12 residues. V dropped 8 bases and J dropped 4 bases, with 11 bases sitting between them. Germline V CDR1 and CDR2: SNHLY, FYNNEI. In nucleotides, the CDR3 is TGTGCCAGCGCAGGAAGTCTCTATGGCTACACCTTC. Protein sequence: CASAGSLYGYTF.

This chain joins TRBV6-5 and TRBJ1-6; D not resolved. This CDR3 comprises 14 residues. Per germline, CDR1 MNHEY and CDR2 SVGAGI. The V end lost 7 bases, the J end lost 7 bases, and 14 bases lay between the germline ends. Written as DNA, the CDR3 is TGTGCCAGCAAGTTGGAGGGAGGGAATTCACCCCTCCACTTT. Encoded protein: CASKLEGGNSPLHF.

The rearrangement uses TRBV2 and TRBJ1-5, with D possibly TRBD1 on 6 matching bases. The V end lost 5 bases, the J end lost 3 bases, and 14 bases lay between the germline ends. The CDR3 spans 15 residues. From germline, CDR1 is SNHLY and CDR2 FYNNEI. The CDR3 nucleotides read TGTGCCAGCAGTCAACAGGGTATTTTCAATCAGCCCCAGCATTTT. It yields the protein CASSQQGIFNQPQHF.

The chain is built from TRBV28 and TRBJ2-3; 8 bases line up with TRBD1. CDR3 length: 13 amino acids. Germline V CDR1 and CDR2: MDHEN, SYDVKM. Unmatched junction bases numbered 4, after V lost 6 bases and J lost 5 bases. Here the CDR3 DNA reads TGTGCCAGCAGCATAGACAGGGGAGATACGCAGTATTTT. This encodes CASSIDRGDTQYF. Supplemented by reference TRBV28 and TRBJ2-3, the full variable domain reads DVKVTQSSRYLVKRTGEKVFLECVQDMDHENMFWYRQDPGLGLRLIYFSYDVKMKEKGDIPEGYSVSREKKERFSLILESASTNQTSMYLCASSIDRGDTQYFGPGTRLTVL.

The chain uses TRBV7-9 and TRBJ1-5; possible D gene TRBD1, 6 bases. CDR3 length: 15 residues. Trimming removed 1 base at V and 11 bases at J, with 18 bases between. The germline V gene has CDR1 SEHNR and CDR2 FQNEAQ (reference sequence). The CDR3 nucleotides read TGTGCCAGCAGCTTAGGATCCCGGGGGGCGGGGGCCCAGCATTTT. Protein product: CASSLGSRGAGAQHF.

The CDR3 coding sequence is TGTGCCAGCAGCTTAGTATCCGGGGGTACAGATACGCAGTATTTT. Amino acid sequence: CASSLVSGGTDTQYF. The chain has TRBV7-2 and TRBJ2-3; D perhaps matches TRBD2 (6 bases). CDR1 is SGHTA and CDR2 is FQGNSA in the germline V gene. The CDR3 totals 15 residues. The germline V and J ends were trimmed by 1 base and 3 bases, with 11 bases remaining between them.

The V call is TRBV2, the J call TRBJ1-6; no definite D call. CDR1 and CDR2 from the germline V gene are SNHLY and FYNNEI. The CDR3 runs 15 residues. With 6 bases removed from V and 5 bases from J, the gap between germline ends came to 14 bases. CDR3 bases: TGTGCCAGCAGCCTGGACGGGAGAGATAATTCACCCCTCCACTTT. The encoded protein is CASSLDGRDNSPLHF.

The V call is TRBV10-2, the J call TRBJ2-1; 13 positions match TRBD2. Germline V gene lookup returns CDR1 WSHSY and CDR2 SAAADI. V shed 7 bases and J 2 bases; nucleotides not matched to a gene: 5. The length of the CDR3 is 16 residues. The CDR3 DNA follows: TGCGCCAGCATGGGACTAGCGGGGACGACCTACAATGAGCAGTTCTTC. It specifies CASMGLAGTTYNEQFF.